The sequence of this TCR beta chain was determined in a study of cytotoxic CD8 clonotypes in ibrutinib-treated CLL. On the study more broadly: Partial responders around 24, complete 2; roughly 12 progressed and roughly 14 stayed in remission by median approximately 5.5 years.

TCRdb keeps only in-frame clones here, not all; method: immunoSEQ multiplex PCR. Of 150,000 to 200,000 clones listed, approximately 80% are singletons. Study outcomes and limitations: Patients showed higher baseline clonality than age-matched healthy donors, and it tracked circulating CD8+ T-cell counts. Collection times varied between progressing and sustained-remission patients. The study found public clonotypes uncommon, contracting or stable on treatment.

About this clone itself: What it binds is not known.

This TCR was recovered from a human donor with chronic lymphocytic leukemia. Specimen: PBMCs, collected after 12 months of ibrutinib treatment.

CDR3 bases: TGTGCCAGCAGCTTAAATTCGGGAGTCAGCACCGGGGAGCTGTTTTTT. Translated: CASSLNSGVSTGELFF. The chain couples TRBV7-3 to TRBJ2-2; tentatively, D is TRBD2 (6 bases). The CDR3 is 16 amino acids. V lost 1 base to trimming and J lost 4 bases, with 13 bases between them. Germline CDR1 SGHTA, CDR2 FQGTGA.